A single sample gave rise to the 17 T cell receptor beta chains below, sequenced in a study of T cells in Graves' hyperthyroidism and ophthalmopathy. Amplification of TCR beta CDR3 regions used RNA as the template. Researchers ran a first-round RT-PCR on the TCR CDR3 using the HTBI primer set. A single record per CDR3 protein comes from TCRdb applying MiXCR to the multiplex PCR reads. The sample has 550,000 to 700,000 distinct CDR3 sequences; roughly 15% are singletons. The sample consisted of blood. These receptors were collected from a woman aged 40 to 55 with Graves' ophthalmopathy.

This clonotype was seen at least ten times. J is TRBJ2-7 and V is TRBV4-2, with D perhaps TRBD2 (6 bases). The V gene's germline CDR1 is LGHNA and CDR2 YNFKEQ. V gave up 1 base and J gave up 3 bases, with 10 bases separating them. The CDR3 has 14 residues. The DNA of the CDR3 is TGTGCCAGCAGCCAAGGGCGGGGTAACTACGAGCAGTACTTC. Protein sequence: CASSQGRGNYEQYF.

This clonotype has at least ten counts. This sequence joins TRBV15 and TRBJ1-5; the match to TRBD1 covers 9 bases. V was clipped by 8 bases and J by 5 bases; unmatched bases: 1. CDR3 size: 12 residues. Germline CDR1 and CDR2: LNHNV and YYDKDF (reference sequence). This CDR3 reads CATRTGDQPQHF. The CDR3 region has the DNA TGTGCCACCCGGACAGGGGATCAGCCCCAGCATTTT. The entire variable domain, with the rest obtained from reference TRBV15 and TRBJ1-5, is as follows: DAMVIQNPRYQVTQFGKPVTLSCSQTLNHNVMYWYQQKSSQAPKLLFHYYDKDFNNEADTPDNFQSRRPNTSFCFLDIRSPGLGDTAMYLCATRTGDQPQHFGDGTRLSIL.

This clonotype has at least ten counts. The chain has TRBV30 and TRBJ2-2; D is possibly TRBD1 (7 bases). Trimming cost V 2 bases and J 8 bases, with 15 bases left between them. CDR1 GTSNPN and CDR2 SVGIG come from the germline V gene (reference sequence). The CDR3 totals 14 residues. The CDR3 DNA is TGTGCCTGGAGTCCCAGCAGGGGGGTTGGGGAGCTGTTTTTT. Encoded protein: CAWSPSRGVGELFF. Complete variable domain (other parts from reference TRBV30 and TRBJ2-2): SQTIHQWPATLVQPVGSPLSLECTVEGTSNPNLYWYRQAAGRGLQLLFYSVGIGQISSEVPQNLSASRPQDRQFILSSKKLLLSDSGFYLCAWSPSRGVGELFFGEGSRLTVL.

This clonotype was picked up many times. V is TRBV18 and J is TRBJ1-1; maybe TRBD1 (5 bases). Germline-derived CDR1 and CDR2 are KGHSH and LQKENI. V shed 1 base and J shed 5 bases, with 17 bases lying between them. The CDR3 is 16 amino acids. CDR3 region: CASSPRAYSGGTEAFF. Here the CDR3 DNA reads TGTGCCAGCTCACCACGCGCTTACAGCGGGGGAACTGAAGCTTTCTTT.

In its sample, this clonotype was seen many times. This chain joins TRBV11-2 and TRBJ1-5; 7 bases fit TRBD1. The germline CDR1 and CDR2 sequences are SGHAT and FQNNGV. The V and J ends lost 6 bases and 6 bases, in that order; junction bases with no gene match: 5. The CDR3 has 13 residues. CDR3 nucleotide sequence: TGTGCCAGCAGTCCTGACAGGGCTCAGCCCCAGCATTTT. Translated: CASSPDRAQPQHF.

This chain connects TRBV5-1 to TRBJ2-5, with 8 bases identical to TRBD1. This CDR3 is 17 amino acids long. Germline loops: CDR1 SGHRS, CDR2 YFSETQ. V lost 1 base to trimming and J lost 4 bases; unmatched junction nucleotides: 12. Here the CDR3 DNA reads TGCGCCAGCAGCTTGTCGACAGGACAGGGAAGGGGAGAGACCCAGTACTTC. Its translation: CASSLSTGQGRGETQYF.

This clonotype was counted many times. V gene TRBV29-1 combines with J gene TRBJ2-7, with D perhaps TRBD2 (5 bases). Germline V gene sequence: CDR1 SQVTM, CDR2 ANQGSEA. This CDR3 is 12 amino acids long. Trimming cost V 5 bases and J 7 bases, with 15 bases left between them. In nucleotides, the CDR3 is TGCAGCGTTAGGCCGGACTTCGGGGAGCAGTACTTC. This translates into CSVRPDFGEQYF.

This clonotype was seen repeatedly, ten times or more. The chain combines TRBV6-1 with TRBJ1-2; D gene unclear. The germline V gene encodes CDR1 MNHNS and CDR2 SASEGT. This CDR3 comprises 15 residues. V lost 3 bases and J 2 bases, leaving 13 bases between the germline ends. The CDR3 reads CASSETWAENYGYTF. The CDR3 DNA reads TGTGCCAGCAGTGAGACCTGGGCGGAGAACTATGGCTACACCTTC.

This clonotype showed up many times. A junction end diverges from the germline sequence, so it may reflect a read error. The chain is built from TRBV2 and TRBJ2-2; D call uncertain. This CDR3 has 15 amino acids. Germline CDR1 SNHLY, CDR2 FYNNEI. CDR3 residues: CASTEDTARTGELFF. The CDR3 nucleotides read TGTGCCAGCACTGAAGACACCGCTCGGACCGGGGAGCTGTTTTTT.

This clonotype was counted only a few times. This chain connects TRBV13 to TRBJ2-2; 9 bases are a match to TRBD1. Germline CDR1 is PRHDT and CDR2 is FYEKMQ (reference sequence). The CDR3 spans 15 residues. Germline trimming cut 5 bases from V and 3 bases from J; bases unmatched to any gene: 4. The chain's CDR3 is CASSSGTGYTGELFF. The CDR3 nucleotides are TGTGCCAGCAGCAGCGGGACAGGGTACACCGGGGAGCTGTTTTTT.

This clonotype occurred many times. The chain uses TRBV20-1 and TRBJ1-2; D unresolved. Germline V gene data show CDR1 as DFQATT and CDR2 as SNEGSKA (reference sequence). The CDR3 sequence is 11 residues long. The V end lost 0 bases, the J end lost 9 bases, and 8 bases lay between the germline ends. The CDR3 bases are TGCAGTGCTAGAGAGTACAGTCGCTACACCTTC. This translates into CSAREYSRYTF.

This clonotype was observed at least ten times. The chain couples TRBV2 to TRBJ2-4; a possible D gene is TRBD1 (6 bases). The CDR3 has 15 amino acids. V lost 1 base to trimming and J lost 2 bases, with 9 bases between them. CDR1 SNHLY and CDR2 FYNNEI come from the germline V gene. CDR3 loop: CASSEDRDSKNIQYF. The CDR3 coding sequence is TGTGCCAGCAGTGAAGACAGGGATTCCAAAAACATTCAGTACTTC.

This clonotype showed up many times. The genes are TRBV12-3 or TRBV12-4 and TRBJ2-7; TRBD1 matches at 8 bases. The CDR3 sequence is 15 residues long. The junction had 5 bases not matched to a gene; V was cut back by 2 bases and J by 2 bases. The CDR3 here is CASSLSQGATYEQYF. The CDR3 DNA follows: TGTGCCAGCAGTTTATCCCAGGGGGCGACCTACGAGCAGTACTTC.

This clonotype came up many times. CDR3 in amino acids: CASFRQGGSGQSNQPQHF. CDR3 bases: TGTGCCAGCTTTCGACAGGGCGGAAGCGGTCAGAGCAATCAGCCCCAGCATTTT. The chain is built from TRBV28 and TRBJ1-5, with 7 nucleotides matching TRBD1. Germline V gene lookup returns CDR1 MDHEN and CDR2 SYDVKM. This CDR3 spans 18 amino acids. J was trimmed by 1 base and V by 8 bases; bases with no gene match: 17.

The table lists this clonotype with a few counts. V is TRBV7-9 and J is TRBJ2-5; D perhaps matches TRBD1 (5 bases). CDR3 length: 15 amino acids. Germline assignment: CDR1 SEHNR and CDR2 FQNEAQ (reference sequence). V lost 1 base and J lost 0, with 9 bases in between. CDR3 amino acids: CASSLDSGNQETQYF. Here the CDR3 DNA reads TGTGCCAGCAGCTTAGACTCAGGGAACCAAGAGACCCAGTACTTC.

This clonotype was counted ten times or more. DNA of the CDR3: TGTGCCAGTTCCCCTTCCGACAGGGCGGAAACTGAAGCTTTCTTT. Translating gives CASSPSDRAETEAFF. The V and J genes are TRBV19 and TRBJ1-1; 7 positions match TRBD1. The CDR3 spans 15 residues. With 8 bases clipped from V and 5 bases from J, the junction kept 14 bases outside the gene matches. Per the germline V gene, CDR1 is LNHDA and CDR2 is SQIVND (reference sequence).

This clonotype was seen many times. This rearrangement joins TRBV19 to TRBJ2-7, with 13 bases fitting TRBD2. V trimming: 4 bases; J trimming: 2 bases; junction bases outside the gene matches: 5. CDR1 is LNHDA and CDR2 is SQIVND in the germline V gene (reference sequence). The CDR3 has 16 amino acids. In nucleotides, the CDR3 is TGTGCCAGTAGTAAGGGGACTAGCGGGACGCCCTACGAGCAGTACTTC. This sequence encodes CASSKGTSGTPYEQYF.